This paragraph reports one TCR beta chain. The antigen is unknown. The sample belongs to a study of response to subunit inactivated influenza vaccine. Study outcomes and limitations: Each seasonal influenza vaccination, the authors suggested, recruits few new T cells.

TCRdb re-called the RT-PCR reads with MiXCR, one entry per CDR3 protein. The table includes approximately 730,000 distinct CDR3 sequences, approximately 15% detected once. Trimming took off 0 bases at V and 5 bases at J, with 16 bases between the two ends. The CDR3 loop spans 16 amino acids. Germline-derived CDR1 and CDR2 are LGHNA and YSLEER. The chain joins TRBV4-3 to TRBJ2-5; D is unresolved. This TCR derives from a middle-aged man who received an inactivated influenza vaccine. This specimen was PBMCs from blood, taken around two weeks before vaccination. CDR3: CASSQDPPGPGETQYF. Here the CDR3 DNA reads TGCGCCAGCAGCCAAGATCCGCCCGGGCCCGGGGAGACCCAGTACTTC.